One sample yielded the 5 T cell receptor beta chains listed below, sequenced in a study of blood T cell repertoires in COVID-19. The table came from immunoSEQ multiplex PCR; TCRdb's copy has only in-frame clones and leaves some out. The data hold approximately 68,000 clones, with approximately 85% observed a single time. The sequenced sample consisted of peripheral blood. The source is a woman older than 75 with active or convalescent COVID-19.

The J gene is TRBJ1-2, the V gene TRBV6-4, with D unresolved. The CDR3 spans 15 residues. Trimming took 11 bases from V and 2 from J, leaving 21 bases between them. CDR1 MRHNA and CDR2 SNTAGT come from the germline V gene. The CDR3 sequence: CAPTRTWQLNYGYTF. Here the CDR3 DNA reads TGTGCCCCCACAAGGACTTGGCAGCTGAACTATGGCTACACCTTC.

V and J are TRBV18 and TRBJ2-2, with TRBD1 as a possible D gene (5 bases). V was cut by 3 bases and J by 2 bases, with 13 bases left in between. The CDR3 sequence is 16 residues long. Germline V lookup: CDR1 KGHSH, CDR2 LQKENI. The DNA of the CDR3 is TGTGCCAGCTCACCTAGACAGCCCGATAACACCGGGGAGCTGTTTTTT. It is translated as CASSPRQPDNTGELFF.

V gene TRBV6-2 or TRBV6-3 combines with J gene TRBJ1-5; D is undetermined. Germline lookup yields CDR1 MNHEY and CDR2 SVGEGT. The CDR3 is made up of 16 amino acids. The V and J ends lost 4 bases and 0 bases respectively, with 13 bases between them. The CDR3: CASSSTREYSNQPQHF. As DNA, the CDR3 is TGTGCCAGCAGTTCCACGCGGGAGTATAGCAATCAGCCCCAGCATTTT.

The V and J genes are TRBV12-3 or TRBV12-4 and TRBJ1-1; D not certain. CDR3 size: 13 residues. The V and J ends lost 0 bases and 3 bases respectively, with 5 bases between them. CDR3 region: CASSLASYTEAFF. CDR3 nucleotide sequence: TGTGCCAGCAGTTTAGCATCATACACTGAAGCTTTCTTT.

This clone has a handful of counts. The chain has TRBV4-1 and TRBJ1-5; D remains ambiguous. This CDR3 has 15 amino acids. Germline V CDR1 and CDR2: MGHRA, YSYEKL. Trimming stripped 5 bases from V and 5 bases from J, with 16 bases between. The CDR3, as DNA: TGCGCCAGCAGCGTAAGACTAGGAGAGTATCAGCCCCAGCATTTT. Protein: CASSVRLGEYQPQHF.